The T cell receptor beta chain described here comes from a study of shared clonotypes between healthy human individuals. Cells designated naive CD8 were CD45RO-negative and were positively selected for CCR7, with terminally differentiated effector memory CD45RA+ cells excluded. Trimming at V came to 8 bases and at J to 6 bases, leaving 12 bases not matched to a gene. CDR1 is SNHLY and CDR2 is FYNNEI in the germline V gene. The CDR3 has 14 amino acids. Sequenced by immunoSEQ multiplex PCR; TCRdb stores in-frame clones only, minus some. The top ten hold about 1.7% of the sample, which has more than 2 million clones, around 95% seen once.

Sequencing input: naive CD8+ T cells from PBMCs. This sequence originates from a man in his late teens or twenties in good health. Some clones in this sample may be carry-over from other donors' samples. This chain links TRBV2 with TRBJ2-7, with 8 bases lining up with TRBD1. CDR3 in DNA: TGTGCCAGCTACCTGGGGACAGGCCTTTCCGAGCAGTACTTC. It specifies CASYLGTGLSEQYF.